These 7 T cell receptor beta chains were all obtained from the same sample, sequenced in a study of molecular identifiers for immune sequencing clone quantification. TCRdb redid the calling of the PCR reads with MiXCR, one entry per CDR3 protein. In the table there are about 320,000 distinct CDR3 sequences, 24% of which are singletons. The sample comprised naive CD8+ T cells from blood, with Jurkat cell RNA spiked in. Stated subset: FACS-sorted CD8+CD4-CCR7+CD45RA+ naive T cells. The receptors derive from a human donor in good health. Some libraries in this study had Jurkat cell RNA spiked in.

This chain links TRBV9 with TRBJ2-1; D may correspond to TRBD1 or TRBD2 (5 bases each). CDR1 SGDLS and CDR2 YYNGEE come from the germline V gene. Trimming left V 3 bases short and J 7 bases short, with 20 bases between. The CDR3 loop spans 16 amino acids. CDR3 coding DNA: TGTGCCAGCAGCGCCGATGGGGGAGTCTTGGGGAATGAGCAGTTCTTC. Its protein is CASSADGGVLGNEQFF. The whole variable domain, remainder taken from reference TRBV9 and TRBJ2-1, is DSGVTQTPKHLITATGQRVTLRCSPRSGDLSVYWYQQSLDQGLQFLIQYYNGEERAKGNILERFSAQQFPDLHSELNLSSLELGDSALYFCASSADGGVLGNEQFFGPGTRLTVL.

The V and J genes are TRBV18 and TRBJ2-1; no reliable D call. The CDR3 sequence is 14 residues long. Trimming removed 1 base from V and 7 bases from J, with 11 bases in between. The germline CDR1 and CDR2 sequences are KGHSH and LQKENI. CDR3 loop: CASSPLGPGNEQFF. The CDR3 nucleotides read TGTGCCAGCTCACCACTGGGTCCCGGGAATGAGCAGTTCTTC.

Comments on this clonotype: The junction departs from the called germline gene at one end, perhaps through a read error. The CDR3 spells CACSLAASGGAQDTQYF. CDR3 sequence (DNA): TGTGCCTGCAGCTTGGCTGCTAGCGGGGGGGCCCAAGATACGCAGTATTTT. V is TRBV5-6 and J is TRBJ2-3, with 12 bases matching TRBD2. The CDR3 covers 17 residues. The germline V gene encodes CDR1 SGHDT and CDR2 YYEEEE.

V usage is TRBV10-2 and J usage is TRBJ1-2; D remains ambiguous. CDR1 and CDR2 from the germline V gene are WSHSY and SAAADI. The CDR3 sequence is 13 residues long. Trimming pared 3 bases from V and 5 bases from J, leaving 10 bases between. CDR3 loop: CASSDGVGYGYTF. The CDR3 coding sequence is TGCGCCAGCAGTGATGGGGTAGGGTATGGCTACACCTTC.

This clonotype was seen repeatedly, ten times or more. The CDR3 here is CASSQVRANEQFF. CDR3 nucleotide sequence: TGTGCCAGCAGCCAAGTCAGGGCCAATGAGCAGTTCTTC. The chain recombines TRBV3-1 with TRBJ2-1; D is possibly TRBD1 (5 bases). Germline CDR1 reads LGHDT; CDR2 reads YNNKEL (reference sequence). The CDR3 runs 13 residues. The V and J ends lost 1 base and 6 bases respectively, with 7 bases between them.

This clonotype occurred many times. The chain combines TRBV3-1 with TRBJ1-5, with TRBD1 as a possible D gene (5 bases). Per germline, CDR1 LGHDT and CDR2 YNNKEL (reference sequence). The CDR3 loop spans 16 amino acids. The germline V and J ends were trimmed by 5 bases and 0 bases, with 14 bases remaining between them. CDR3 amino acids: CASSSRLDSSNQPQHF. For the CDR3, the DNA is TGTGCCAGCAGCTCGAGACTCGACAGTAGCAATCAGCCCCAGCATTTT.

DNA of the CDR3: TGTGCCAGCACCTTAGGGCAGGGGCTGCACCCTGAAGCTTTCTTT. It translates to CASTLGQGLHPEAFF. This chain links TRBV12-3 or TRBV12-4 with TRBJ1-1, with D possibly being TRBD1 (6 bases). This CDR3 has 15 residues. Deletions cut 7 bases from V and 6 bases from J, with 21 bases between.